This TCR beta chain was captured by sequencing in a study of blood T cells in healthy people across ages. General study points: Reliance upon unsorted PBMCs precluded definitive naive versus antigen-experienced comparison. With naive T cell percentage, TCR beta diversity showed a strong correlation.

Together with a sample-barcoded 5' primer, a J-beta primer mix was included in a second PCR lasting roughly 6 to 12 cycles. TCRdb recomputed calls from the 5' RACE reads with MiXCR, one row per CDR3 protein. This sample carries around 1,600,000 distinct CDR3 sequences, 35% to 45% of them seen once, and the ten largest clones take about 4%. Per sample, no less than 5 micrograms of total RNA were extracted. This CDR3 has 17 residues. The V and J ends lost 1 base and 0 bases, in that order; junction bases with no gene match: 6. The V gene's germline CDR1 is MNHNS and CDR2 SASEGT. Points on this clonotype: Its antigen is unidentified.

The rearrangement links TRBV6-1 to TRBJ2-1; 7 bases fit TRBD2. The specimen was blood. The receptor's source is a woman younger than 30 in good health. The CDR3 DNA sequence: TGTGCCAGCAGTGAAGTAGCCGGGGGGAGCTCCTACAATGAGCAGTTCTTC. It encodes CASSEVAGGSSYNEQFF.